Shown below are 12 T cell receptor beta chains from a single sample sequenced in a study of T cells in Graves' hyperthyroidism and ophthalmopathy (dated by TCRdb to between 2019 and 2020). Library method: multiplex PCR. TCRdb names Illumina HiSeq 2000 as the instrument used. Amplification of TCR beta CDR3 regions was carried out from RNA transcripts. The first round of RT-PCR for the TCR CDR3 was performed with the HTBI primer set and the Qiagen OneStep RT-PCR kit. TCRdb reprocessed the public reads (quality trimming at Q25 with fastp, clone calling with MiXCR) and kept in-frame beta chains. Identical CDR3 protein sequences are pooled into one entry, listed with their most common genes and DNA. The sample includes 600,000 or so distinct CDR3 sequences, with under 60% observed a single time. The ten largest clones capture 6.5% to 9% of the sample. Sequencing used peripheral blood or thyroid tissue (not recorded which). Receptors were obtained from a woman aged 18-30 years with Graves' hyperthyroidism. Donor details come from another sample of the same person, matched by shared clones.

On this clonotype itself: This CDR3 fails to terminate in the conserved phenylalanine or tryptophan, so it likely reflects a read error. V usage is TRBV7-2 and J usage is TRBJ2-5, with TRBD2 matching over 10 bases. There are 15 residues in the CDR3. Germline CDR1 and CDR2: SGHTA and FQGNSA. V trimming: 4 bases; J trimming: 4 bases; junction bases outside the gene matches: 6. The CDR3 sequence: CASSSSGSWAETQYL. The DNA for the CDR3 is TGTGCCAGCAGCTCTAGCGGGAGCTGGGCAGAGACCCAGTACCTC.

J is TRBJ2-7 and V is TRBV20-1, with D possibly being TRBD2 (6 bases). Trimming took 3 bases from V and 3 from J, leaving 12 bases between them. This CDR3 is built from 13 residues. Looked up from germline, CDR1 is DFQATT and CDR2 is SNEGSKA (reference sequence). The CDR3: CSASDQGGYEQYF. In DNA form, the CDR3 reads TGCAGTGCTAGCGACCAGGGAGGCTACGAGCAGTACTTC.

The chain uses TRBV2 and TRBJ2-7; D is uncertain. The CDR3 extends over 13 amino acids. V was cut by 2 bases and J by 3 bases, with 8 bases left in between. Germline V CDR1 and CDR2: SNHLY, FYNNEI. CDR3 sequence: CASSEYGNYEQYF. The CDR3 DNA sequence: TGTGCCAGCAGTGAATATGGGAACTACGAGCAGTACTTC.

This clonotype was picked up a small number of times. V usage is TRBV9 and J usage is TRBJ1-1; TRBD1 might be the D (5 bases). V dropped 3 bases and J dropped 1 base, with 7 bases sitting between them. In germline, CDR1 is SGDLS, CDR2 YYNGEE. The CDR3 is 13 residues long. The DNA for the CDR3 is TGTGCCAGCAGCGCCAGGGAGAACACTGAAGCTTTCTTT. Protein sequence: CASSARENTEAFF.

This clonotype was observed a single time. The chain uses TRBV10-2 and TRBJ1-4; 9 nucleotides match TRBD1. Germline V gene data show CDR1 as WSHSY and CDR2 as SAAADI. The CDR3 has 16 residues. Trimming took 7 bases from V and 3 from J; bases not matched to a gene: 9. CDR3 in amino acids: CASMNGQGRPNEKLFF. CDR3 nucleotides: TGCGCCAGCATGAATGGACAGGGGAGACCTAATGAAAAACTGTTTTTT.

At least ten counts were recorded for this clonotype. CDR3 region: CASSDRTKGYTF. DNA of the CDR3: TGTGCCAGCAGTGACCGGACAAAGGGCTACACCTTC. The chain has TRBV7-2 and TRBJ1-2; possibly TRBD1 for D (5 bases). Germline V gives CDR1 SGHTA, CDR2 FQGNSA. The V gene lost 6 bases and the J gene lost 8 bases, with 13 bases spanning the gap. The CDR3 contains 12 residues.

To note about this clonotype: The junction and the germline gene differ at one end; a read error may be behind it. The V and J genes are TRBV10-2 and TRBJ1-3, with no clear D. This CDR3 is built from 14 residues. Per germline, CDR1 WSHSY and CDR2 SAAADI. CDR3 DNA sequence: TGTGCCAGCAGCGAGGACTTCTCTGGAAACACCATATATTTT. It yields the protein CASSEDFSGNTIYF.

This chain uses TRBV7-6 with TRBJ2-7, with 13 bases identical to TRBD2. V lost 5 bases and J lost 7; bases outside the gene matches: 8. The CDR3 is 15 amino acids. CDR1 is SGHVS and CDR2 is FNYEAQ in the germline V gene. CDR3 residues: CASSTGTSGTREQYF. The CDR3 region has the DNA TGTGCCAGCAGCACAGGGACTAGCGGGACAAGGGAGCAGTACTTC.

Here the CDR3 reads CASSLEVGTKTQYF. The CDR3 DNA is TGCGCCAGCAGCTTGGAGGTCGGAACTAAGACCCAGTACTTC. The chain recombines TRBV5-1 with TRBJ2-5; D is unclear. V lost 0 bases and J lost 6, with 12 bases in between. CDR3 size: 14 residues. From germline, CDR1 is SGHRS and CDR2 YFSETQ.

V and J are TRBV19 and TRBJ2-7, with 7 bases lining up with TRBD1. The J segment lost 5 bases and the V segment lost 8 bases, leaving 9 bases of the junction unmatched. Germline lookup yields CDR1 LNHDA and CDR2 SQIVND (reference sequence). CDR3 size: 13 residues. In nucleotides, the CDR3 is TGTGCCAGTCAAGAGACAGGGTACCACGAGCAGTACTTC. This encodes CASQETGYHEQYF.

This clonotype was seen at least ten times. The chain links TRBV15 to TRBJ1-4, with a tentative D call TRBD1 (5 bases). The CDR3 has 13 residues. The V gene's germline CDR1 is LNHNV and CDR2 YYDKDF (reference sequence). V shed 3 bases and J shed 8 bases, with 10 bases lying between them. The CDR3, as DNA: TGTGCCACCAGCAGGCAGGGACGCGAAAAACTGTTTTTT. Translation: CATSRQGREKLFF.

This clonotype was observed many times. This rearrangement joins TRBV24-1 to TRBJ2-5; perhaps TRBD1 as D (5 bases). The CDR3 loop spans 14 amino acids. Germline-derived CDR1 and CDR2 are KGHDR and SFDVKD. V lost 1 base and J lost 4, with 9 bases in between. For the CDR3, the DNA is TGTGCCACCAGTGATTTCAGGGATCGAGAGACCCAGTACTTC. Residues: CATSDFRDRETQYF.